A single sample gave rise to the 8 T cell receptor beta chains below, sequenced in a study of regulatory T cells in long-lasting Graves disease. The time point denotes: persistent/refractory GD, antithyroid drugs over 5 years with positive TRAb. Following extraction of RNA from PBMCs, that RNA was used to make the TCR library. CDR3-region Arm-PCR and iRepertoire HTBI primers produced the TCR beta libraries. TCRdb recomputed calls from the multiplex PCR reads with MiXCR, one row per CDR3 protein. Of about 310,000 distinct CDR3 sequences detected, approximately 20% appear once; the ten largest clones hold just over 55%. Specimen: peripheral blood mononuclear cells (PBMCs), collected when the disease was refractory, from a patient treated with antithyroid drugs. These receptor sequences come from a female donor with Graves disease.

This clonotype showed up many times. V usage is TRBV28 and J usage is TRBJ1-1, with TRBD1 matching 10 bases. Unmatched junction bases numbered 9, after V lost 5 bases and J lost 12 bases. The CDR3 is 13 amino acids. Germline V CDR1 and CDR2: MDHEN, SYDVKM. The CDR3 DNA is TGTGCCAGCAGTCAAAGGACAGGGGGAATGTCTTTCTTT. Protein sequence: CASSQRTGGMSFF.

There are a few counts of this clonotype. This CDR3 is CASTSRTGGGYTF. The CDR3 DNA sequence: TGTGCCAGCACCTCAAGGACGGGGGGGGGCTACACCTTC. This chain links TRBV28 with TRBJ1-2, with D perhaps TRBD1 (5 bases). V was trimmed by 7 bases and J by 8 bases, leaving 17 bases between them. Germline values: CDR1 MDHEN, CDR2 SYDVKM. This CDR3 comprises 13 residues.

This clonotype has ten or more counts. This chain links TRBV7-2 with TRBJ2-7; maybe TRBD1 (6 bases). This CDR3 has 13 amino acids. The germline gives CDR1 SGHTA, CDR2 FQGNSA. V shed 6 bases and J shed 3 bases, with 12 bases lying between them. CDR3 protein: CASSATGNYEQYF. The DNA for the CDR3 is TGTGCCAGCAGTGCCACAGGGAACTACGAGCAGTACTTC.

This clonotype was counted between two and nine times. A single base separates this from a much larger clone, so it may be a read error. V gene TRBV3-1 combines with J gene TRBJ1-2; D call uncertain. Germline CDR1 reads LGHDT; CDR2 reads YNNKEL (reference sequence). The CDR3 sequence is 15 residues long. CDR3 sequence reads: CTSSQSISSNYGYTF. CDR3 coding DNA: TGTACCAGCAGCCAATCGATCTCCTCTAACTATGGCTACACCTTC.

This clonotype has just one count. The chain employs TRBV7-8 and TRBJ1-6; 8 bases align to TRBD1. CDR1 is SGHVS and CDR2 is FQNEAQ in the germline V gene. There are 17 residues in the CDR3. J lost 0 bases, V lost 5 bases, and 6 bases had no gene match. CDR3 bases: TGTGCCAGCAGCAGTCAGGGGGCAAGCTCCTATAATTCACCCCTCCACTTT. This sequence encodes CASSSQGASSYNSPLHF.

The chain recombines TRBV29-1 with TRBJ1-2, with 10 nucleotides matching TRBD1. This CDR3 region has 12 residues. Trimming cost V 6 bases and J 5 bases; bases outside gene matches: 3. Germline values: CDR1 SQVTM, CDR2 ANQGSEA. For the CDR3, the DNA is TGCAGCGTCGACAGGGGGCCATATGGCTACACCTTC. This sequence encodes CSVDRGPYGYTF.

The sample holds a few counts of this clonotype. The genes are TRBV28 and TRBJ1-1, with a possible D match to TRBD1 (5 bases). Germline CDR1 MDHEN, CDR2 SYDVKM. Trimming removed 6 bases from V and 1 base from J, with 12 bases in between. CDR3 length equals 14 residues. Here the CDR3 reads CASSPGPTNTEAFF. The CDR3, as DNA: TGTGCCAGCAGCCCGGGACCGACGAACACTGAAGCTTTCTTT.

The J gene is TRBJ1-1, the V gene TRBV20-1; TRBD1 matches 8 bases. Trimming removed 6 bases from V and 1 base from J; junction bases left unmatched: 4. Germline V gene data show CDR1 as DFQATT and CDR2 as SNEGSKA (reference sequence). The CDR3 consists of 13 residues. CDR3 amino acids: CSARQGRNTEAFF. CDR3 bases: TGCAGTGCCAGACAGGGGAGGAACACTGAAGCTTTCTTT.